One TCR beta chain is described in this entry. This clonotype was observed a few times. It lacks a known antigen. No much larger clone is present one base from it, and per-base qualities are unavailable. The receptor library was made with PCR. Sequencing was carried out with an Illumina MiSeq. Synthesis of cDNA relied on SMARTScribe reverse transcriptase together with a 5' template-switch oligo that added a universal priming site. The template-switch oligo carried a 12-nucleotide random unique molecular identifier (UMI) that tagged each cDNA molecule. During reverse transcription, TCRbeta transcripts were targeted by chain-specific reverse primers. Uracil DNA glycosylase treatment removed residual template-switch adapters, and cDNA was purified with a Qiagen MinElute kit. For the first PCR, KAPA HiFi HotStart ReadyMix was used for approximately 20 cycles, with amplification split across four 50 ul reactions containing step-out primers. Products of the first-round PCR were gel-purified before additional amplification. Illumina Nextera adapters were attached in a second roughly 8-cycle PCR, after which libraries were purified and pooled. For each TCRbeta molecule, the UMI barcode was captured by a 50-nucleotide 5' read. In the paper's pipeline: Using the MIGEC toolkit, reads were grouped by UMI into consensus reads. PEAR was used to merge forward and reverse consensus reads into final reads. A custom decontamination script removed identical UMI-sequence pairs shared across libraries, treating them as cross-sample contamination. MIGMAP, a wrapper around IgBLAST, was used to carry out V(D)J assignment and CDR3 extraction. TCR clonotypes were defined by identical V gene, J gene and CDR3 amino acid sequence; CDR1 and CDR2 were not sequenced. TCRdb itself trimmed the public reads at Q25 with fastp, ran MiXCR and retained productive beta chains. Rows with one shared CDR3 protein collapse into an entry with the most common genes and DNA. These V and J calls originate from TCRdb's pipeline instead of the authors' own analysis. In this sample the table shows 1,000 or so distinct CDR3 sequences, about 71% of which occur a single time. The ten most abundant clones make up more than 35% of the sample.

TCRbeta repertoires were quantified from mRNA rather than genomic DNA, which captures expressed receptors. Leukocytes from the buffy coat were collected into Trizol, and RNA was extracted using the Direct-zol RNA MiniPrep Plus kit with no cell sorting. To separate plasma, buffy coat and red blood cells, EDTA blood tubes were immediately centrifuged at 4 degrees C. This specimen comes from a study of robustness of blood B and T cell sequencing (dated by TCRdb to 2016 to 2019). About the investigation overall: The goal of the study was to find out how much peripheral blood is required to reliably describe the TCRbeta and IgG repertoires of an individual. In each of the ten independently drawn blood samples, both the TCRbeta and the IgG repertoires were quantified. As technical replicates, two replicate TCRbeta cDNA libraries were prepared from one shared RNA pool derived from a single 10 ml draw. The study at large found these results: Immediate fractionation was required for EDTA tubes, so the use of EDTA tubes in multi-site collections was limited. Combining 3 or 4 tubes (roughly 29-45 ml blood) brought coverage of the top 10,000 TCRbeta clonotypes close to saturation. When technical replicate libraries were compared, under 95% of the top 10,000 TCRbeta clonotypes in one library also turned up in the other. One pair of TCRbeta libraries showed evidence of cross-contamination, likely from batch processing; the shared UMI-sequence pairs were removed. Overlap of rare TCRbeta clonotypes did not improve with pooling tubes, implying much larger blood volumes would be needed to capture them. The 1,000 most abundant TCRbeta clonotypes from the pooled draws were detected in every single 10 ml sample. TCRbeta rarefaction curves did not fully plateau, suggesting under-sequencing or many low-abundance clonotypes.

From its cysteine to its phenylalanine, the CDR3 spans 15 amino acids. Only CDR3 DNA remains: 45 bases, in frame from the first base. The trim is 4 bases for V and 6 bases for J, with a gap of 16 bases between the germline ends. CDR1 and CDR2, per the germline V gene, are SNHLY and FYNNEI. The rearrangement combines TRBV2 with TRBJ2-1; D gene: possibly TRBD1, on 5 matching bases. Sequenced sample: peripheral blood. This sequence originates from a human donor in good health. The CDR3 amino acid sequence is: CASSAQGRYGNEQFF. Read as DNA, the sequence is TGTGCCAGCAGTGCCCAGGGTAGATACGGCAATGAGCAGTTCTTC.